One T cell receptor beta chain is described in this entry. This clone's antigen is unknown. There are no base qualities to consult, and no much larger clone falls within one base. According to the germline V gene, CDR1 reads SGHAT and CDR2 reads FQNNGV. Its CDR3 holds 14 amino acids, cysteine through phenylalanine. The retained sequence is limited to the CDR3, 42 bases, with the frame set at the first base. Trimming takes 10 bases from V and 5 bases from J, and the germline ends sit 20 bases apart. The source of the sample is a study of memory CD4+ T cells and cytomegalovirus serostatus (dated by TCRdb to the late 2010s). For the wider study: A total of about 35 healthy Belgian adults, of whom 9 were CMV seropositive and 24 were CMV seronegative, were included in the cohort. The study sequenced CD4+ memory TCRbeta repertoires of a Belgian cohort with known cytomegalovirus serostatus to replicate a published TCR-based CMV serostatus classifier. Broader findings and caveats from the paper: Of around 150 previously reported CMV-associated TCRbeta sequences, 67 appeared in the CD4+ memory repertoires, each in one to five individuals. The results were interpreted as suggesting that the CMV-associated TCR signature is mostly present in the CD4+ memory repertoire. Unlike the original study, which covered naive and memory CD4+ and CD8+ populations, the Belgian study sequenced only CD4+CD45RO+ memory cells. For predicting CMV serostatus, the median bootstrapped AUC was roughly 0.95 using the original framework and less than 0.93 using a US-trained random forest. On the Belgian cohort, the classifier based on the original framework reached a median bootstrapped AUC of about 0.96, with a 95% CI of 0.76-1.00.

Single viable CD3+CD4+CD8-CD45RO+ cells were sorted as memory CD4+ T cells on a FACSAria II. CMV serostatus was determined with a Roche Elecsys assay detecting serum IgG against CMV pp150, pp28, p38 and p52. After the samples were thawed, total CD4+ T cells were enriched through positive selection using CD4 magnetic microbeads. The samples came from a different study that was designed specifically to examine the CD4+ T cell memory repertoire. Peripheral blood mononuclear cells were isolated and cryopreserved according to standard operating procedures, and serum was stored at -80 degrees C. CD3-PerCP (BW264/56), CD4-APC (RPA-T4), CD45RO-PE (UCHT1) and CD8-Pacific Orange (3B5) antibodies were used for staining, and non-viable cells were excluded with Sytox blue. Genomic DNA was extracted from sorted cells with the Quick-DNA Microprep Kit. Amplification of TCRbeta DNA was done with the immunoSEQ hsTCRbeta kit, following the protocol from the manufacturer. TCRbeta libraries were sequenced on an Illumina MiSeq instrument. The paper's processing steps were these. Removing out-of-frame sequences left a few million distinct TCRbeta sequences, an average of about 73,000 per individual. Each individual was scored according to the count of 150 to 200 previously reported CMV-associated TCRbeta sequences and the total productive distinct TCRbeta count. A beta-binomial model was reimplemented in Python, and scikit-learn random forests with default parameters were trained on data from the US cohort. Classifier performance on the Belgian cohort was summarized as median AUC with percentile confidence intervals calculated over 10,000 bootstrap iterations. TCRdb provides this immuneACCESS table in a form limited to in-frame rearrangements. Some clones are lacking; in checked studies, under half of them reflect an unresolved V gene, and why the rest are absent is not known. V, J and clone size are taken as reported in that table, and D and trimming were inferred from the DNA itself. The sample profile shows around 84,000 clones; over 80% of them were found once. Of the sample, around 0.78% falls within the top ten clones.

The origin of this receptor is an adult in good health and CMV-seronegative. The chain is encoded by TRBV11-2 joined to TRBJ2-5; the D element might be TRBD1 or TRBD2, as each aligns at 5 bases. The sample consisted of memory CD4+ T cells from blood. The sequenced DNA: TGTGCCACCTCTTCAGGTCGGGGCACCGAGACCCAGTACTTC. This translates into CATSSGRGTETQYF.